This T cell receptor beta chain derives from a study of technical replicates of blood from a few donors. Germline V gene lookup returns CDR1 MNHEY and CDR2 SMNVEV (reference sequence). The CDR3 extends over 18 amino acids. The ends lost 4 bases at V and 5 bases at J; junction bases unmatched: 14. Measured with immunoSEQ multiplex PCR; TCRdb has only the in-frame clones, and not every one. The table records tens of thousands of clones, about 97% of them present only once. The sequence was collected from a human donor in good health. What was sequenced was T cells isolated from PBMCs. The chain employs TRBV27 and TRBJ1-1; 12 nucleotides align to TRBD1. The CDR3 DNA follows: TGTGCCAGCAGTTCCAAGGTCCGGGACAGGGGGCGACGAACTGAAGCTTTCTTT. Translated: CASSSKVRDRGRRTEAFF.